The rows below give T cell receptor beta chains drawn from one sample of a study of human T cells and chemical hapten exposure. From the RACE reads, TCRdb called clonotypes with MiXCR, one entry per CDR3 protein. There are about 51,000 distinct CDR3 sequences in the sample; 8.5% to 10% occur only once, and 11% to 15% lies in the top ten. Specimen: whole blood, collected in connection with sensitization to the hapten diphenylcyclopropenone (DPC). These receptors came from a woman aged 40 to 50 with alopecia areata. Some clones in this sample may be carry-over from other donors' samples. CDR3s include the opening cysteine and the closing phenylalanine or tryptophan. D genes are given only for firm matches. Some rows have no size entry. The others give once, few or many, or a class for an expanded clone.

TGTGCCAGCAGCTTAGCCGCCAGCGGACACCTATTGGAGACCCAGTACTTC	CASSLAASGHLLETQYF	-	TRBJ2-5	TRBV7-2	17	many
TGTGCCAGCAGCTTGCGACTAGCGGGGGGGTACAATGAGCAGTTCTTC	CASSLRLAGGYNEQFF	TRBD2	TRBJ2-1	TRBV5-4	16	-
TGTGCCAGCAGCTTTTATACAGATAATTCACCCCTCCACTTT	CASSFYTDNSPLHF	-	TRBJ1-6	TRBV7-9	14	-
TGTGCCAGCAGCCAAGGACGGGGGGAAAAACTGTTTTTT	CASSQGRGEKLFF	-	TRBJ1-4	TRBV3-1	13	many
TGCAGTGCTAGAGATCATAGGGGAGGCTACGAGCAGTACTTC	CSARDHRGGYEQYF	-	TRBJ2-7	TRBV20-1	14	-
TGTGCCAGCAGGAATAACCCCGGGACCGCCAATGAAAAACTGTTTTTT	CASRNNPGTANEKLFF	-	TRBJ1-4	TRBV6-5	16	many
TGCGCCAGCAGCCAAGATTTAATGAACCAAGAGACCCAGTACTTC	CASSQDLMNQETQYF	-	TRBJ2-5	TRBV4-1	15	many
TGTGCCAGCAGCTCGCCTAGCACAGATACGCAGTATTTT	CASSSPSTDTQYF	-	TRBJ2-3	TRBV7-9	13	many
TGTGCCAGCAAGAGGACTAGCATTTTCCCAGATACGCAGTATTTT	CASKRTSIFPDTQYF	TRBD2	TRBJ2-3	TRBV2	15	-
TGTGCCAGCAGTTCACTAGGACGGATCTCTGGGGCCAACGTCCTGACTTTC	CASSSLGRISGANVLTF	-	TRBJ2-6	TRBV12-3/TRBV12-4	17	many
TGCAGCGCGGGAGCGGGGAACCAAGAGACCCAGTACTTC	CSAGAGNQETQYF	TRBD2	TRBJ2-5	TRBV20-1	13	-
TGTGCCAGCAGCTTCAACGTGAACACTGAAGCTTTCTTT	CASSFNVNTEAFF	-	TRBJ1-1	TRBV7-3	13	many
TGTGCCAGCAGCTTAGCGGGGCGCACAGATACGCAGTATTTT	CASSLAGRTDTQYF	TRBD2	TRBJ2-3	TRBV28	14	many
TGCAGCGTTCGGAGTCTGGAAGACAATGAGCAGTTCTTC	CSVRSLEDNEQFF	-	TRBJ2-1	TRBV29-1	13	many
TGCAGTGCTGCCCCTTCGCGGGGGGGCGGTACCCTCGAGCAGTACTTC	CSAAPSRGGGTLEQYF	TRBD2	TRBJ2-7	TRBV20-1	16	many
TGTGCCAGCAGCCAAGATTGGAATCAGCCCCAGCATTTT	CASSQDWNQPQHF	-	TRBJ1-5	TRBV4-2	13	few
TGTGCCAGCAGCAGCTCTGGGGCCAACGTCCTGACTTTC	CASSSSGANVLTF	-	TRBJ2-6	TRBV7-2	13	few
TGTGCCAGCAGTTTCCTTATGTCTGGGGAAGTAGATACGCAGTATTTT	CASSFLMSGEVDTQYF	-	TRBJ2-3	TRBV12-3/TRBV12-4	16	-